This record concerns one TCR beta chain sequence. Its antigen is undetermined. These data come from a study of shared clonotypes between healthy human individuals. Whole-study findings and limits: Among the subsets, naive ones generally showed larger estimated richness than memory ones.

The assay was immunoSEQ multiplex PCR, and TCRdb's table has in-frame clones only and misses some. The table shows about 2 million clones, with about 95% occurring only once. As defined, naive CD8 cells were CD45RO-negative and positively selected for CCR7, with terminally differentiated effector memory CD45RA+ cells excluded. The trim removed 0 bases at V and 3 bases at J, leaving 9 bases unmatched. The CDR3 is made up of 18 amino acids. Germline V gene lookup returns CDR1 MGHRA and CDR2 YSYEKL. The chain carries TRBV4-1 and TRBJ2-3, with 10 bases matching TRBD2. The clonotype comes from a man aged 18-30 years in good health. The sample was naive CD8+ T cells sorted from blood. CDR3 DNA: TGCGCCAGCAGCCAAGATATCGGCCTAGCGGGAGTTACAGATACGCAGTATTTT. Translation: CASSQDIGLAGVTDTQYF.